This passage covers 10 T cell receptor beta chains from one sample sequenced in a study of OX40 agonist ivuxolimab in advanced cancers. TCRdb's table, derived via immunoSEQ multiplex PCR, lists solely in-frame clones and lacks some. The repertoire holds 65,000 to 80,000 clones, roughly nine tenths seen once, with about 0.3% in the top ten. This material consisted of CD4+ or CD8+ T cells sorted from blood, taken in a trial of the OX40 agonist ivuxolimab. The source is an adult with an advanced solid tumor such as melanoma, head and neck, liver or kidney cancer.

CDR3 amino acids: CAWRPPTGWGYEQYF. CDR3 nucleotide sequence: TGTGCCTGGAGACCCCCGACAGGATGGGGTTACGAGCAGTACTTC. The rearrangement joins TRBV30 to TRBJ2-7; maybe TRBD1 (6 bases). CDR3 length: 15 residues. Per germline, CDR1 GTSNPN and CDR2 SVGIG (reference sequence). With 3 bases removed from V and 4 bases from J, the gap between germline ends came to 19 bases.

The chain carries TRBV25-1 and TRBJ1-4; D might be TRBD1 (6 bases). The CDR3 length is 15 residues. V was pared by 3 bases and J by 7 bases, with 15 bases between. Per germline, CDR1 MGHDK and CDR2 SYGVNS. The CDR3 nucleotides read TGTGCCAGCAGTGACCATCGGGGGGCCGGTGAAAAACTGTTTTTT. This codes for CASSDHRGAGEKLFF.

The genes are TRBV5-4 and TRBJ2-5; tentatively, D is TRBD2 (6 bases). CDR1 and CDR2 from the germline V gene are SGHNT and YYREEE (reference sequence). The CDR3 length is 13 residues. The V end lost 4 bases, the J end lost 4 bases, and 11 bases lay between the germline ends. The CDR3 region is CASSLSGRETQYF. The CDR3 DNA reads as TGTGCCAGCAGCCTAAGCGGGCGAGAGACCCAGTACTTC.

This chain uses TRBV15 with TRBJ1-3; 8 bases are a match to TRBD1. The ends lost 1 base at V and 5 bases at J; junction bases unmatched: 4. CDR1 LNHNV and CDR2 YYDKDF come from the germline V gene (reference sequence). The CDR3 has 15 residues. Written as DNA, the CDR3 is TGTGCCACCAGCAGAGGCGACAGGGGACGAAACACCATATATTTT. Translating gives CATSRGDRGRNTIYF. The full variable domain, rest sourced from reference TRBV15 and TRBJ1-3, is DAMVIQNPRYQVTQFGKPVTLSCSQTLNHNVMYWYQQKSSQAPKLLFHYYDKDFNNEADTPDNFQSRRPNTSFCFLDIRSPGLGDTAMYLCATSRGDRGRNTIYFGEGSWLTVV.

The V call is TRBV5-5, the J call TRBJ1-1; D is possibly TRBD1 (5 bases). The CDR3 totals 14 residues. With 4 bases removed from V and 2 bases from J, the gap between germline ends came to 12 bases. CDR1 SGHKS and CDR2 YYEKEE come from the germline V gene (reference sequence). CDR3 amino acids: CASSPGTANTEAFF. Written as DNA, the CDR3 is TGTGCCAGCAGCCCCGGGACGGCAAACACTGAAGCTTTCTTT.

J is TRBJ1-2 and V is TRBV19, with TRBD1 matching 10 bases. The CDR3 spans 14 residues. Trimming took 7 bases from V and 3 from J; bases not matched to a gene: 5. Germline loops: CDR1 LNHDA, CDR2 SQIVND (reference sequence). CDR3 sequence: CASIPGQGYYGYTF. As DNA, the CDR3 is TGTGCCAGTATTCCGGGACAGGGGTACTATGGCTACACCTTC.

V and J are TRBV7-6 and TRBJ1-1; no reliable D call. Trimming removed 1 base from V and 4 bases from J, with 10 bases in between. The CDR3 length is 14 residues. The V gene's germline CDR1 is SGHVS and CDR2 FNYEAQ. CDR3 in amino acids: CASSLEGGGTEAFF. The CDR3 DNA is TGTGCCAGCAGCTTAGAGGGCGGTGGCACTGAAGCTTTCTTT.

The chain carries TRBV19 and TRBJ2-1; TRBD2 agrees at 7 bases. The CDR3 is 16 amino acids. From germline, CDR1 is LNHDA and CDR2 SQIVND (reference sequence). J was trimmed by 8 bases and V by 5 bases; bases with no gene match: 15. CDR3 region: CASSLPGGRGVDEQFF. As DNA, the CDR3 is TGTGCCAGTAGTCTCCCTGGGGGGAGGGGAGTCGATGAGCAGTTCTTC.

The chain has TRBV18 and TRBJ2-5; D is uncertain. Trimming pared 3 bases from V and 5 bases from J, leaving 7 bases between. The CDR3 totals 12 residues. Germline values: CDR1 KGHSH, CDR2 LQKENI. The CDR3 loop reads CASSPGEETQYF. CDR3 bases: TGTGCCAGCTCACCCGGAGAGGAGACCCAGTACTTC.

CDR3 DNA: TGCGCCAGCAGCCAAGGGACAGGAAATCAGCCCCAGCATTTT. Translating gives CASSQGTGNQPQHF. The chain recombines TRBV4-1 with TRBJ1-5; 7 nucleotides align to TRBD1. The J segment lost 4 bases and the V segment lost 1 base, leaving 1 base of the junction unmatched. Germline V gene data show CDR1 as MGHRA and CDR2 as YSYEKL. This CDR3 is 14 amino acids long.